This record looks at one T cell receptor beta chain sequence and its context. In this sample, this clonotype turned up many times. This receptor's antigen is unknown. The sample holds no much larger clone one base away, and base qualities are not on file. Reading the germline V gene (reference sequence) gives CDR1 MNHEY and CDR2 SMNVEV. The CDR3, cysteine through phenylalanine, is 14 amino acids long. Of all the DNA, just the CDR3 is kept, 42 bases in frame from base 1. V is cut back by 5 bases and J by 4 bases, with 4 bases in the junction unmatched. This entry belongs to a study of T cells in Graves' hyperthyroidism and ophthalmopathy (dated by TCRdb to the late 2010s). Regarding the study in general: Peripheral blood samples were taken at the time of initial diagnosis, prior to any treatment. The 95 to 100 discovery patients were randomly divided into training and test sets at a 7:3 ratio. Prospective prediction of ophthalmopathy was tested in an independent validation cohort of fewer than 20 hyperthyroidism patients and around 16 patients who later progressed to ophthalmopathy. Once sampling was done, hyperthyroidism patients were given methimazole at a starting dose of 30 mg daily, whereas ophthalmopathy patients were given high-dose intravenous methylprednisolone. According to the paper, TCR Vbeta CDR3 sequencing was carried out on 135 peripheral blood samples, which came from 40 to 45 ophthalmopathy, under 80 hyperthyroidism and approximately 17 progressor patients. A discovery cohort of about a hundred patients, about 43 with Graves' ophthalmopathy and about 58 with stable Graves' hyperthyroidism, was used to find distinguishing TCR V-J signatures. In addition, the study compared T-cell repertoires in thyroid tissue and in blood from roughly six Graves' hyperthyroidism patients. The paper as a whole reports these results and caveats: Most expanded thyroid clonotypes (frequency above 0.001) were also detected in blood, suggesting blood repertoires may reflect thyroid immune responses. No statistical method was used to set the sample size in advance, and investigators knew the group allocation. A model built on a 13 V-J signature distinguished ophthalmopathy from stable hyperthyroidism, reaching roughly 88% sensitivity and under 84% specificity in cross-validation and 80%/75% in testing. In validation, the model predicted progression to ophthalmopathy with approximately 69% sensitivity and approximately 74% specificity, a median of 6.5 months before onset.

Graves' hyperthyroidism was defined as stable when no progression to ophthalmopathy occurred over 18 months of follow-up. The hyperthyroidism patients were between 18 and 65 years old and newly diagnosed, with a disease duration of less than 2 months. The study excluded patients with uncontrolled infections, other autoimmune diseases, pregnancy or lactation. Clinical symptoms, serum thyroxine and TRAb, thyroid ultrasound, and orbital computed tomography formed the basis for the diagnoses. PBMCs were isolated from about 9 ml of fresh peripheral blood by Ficoll-Paque density gradient centrifugation. Total RNA was extracted with Trizol reagent, and quality was checked on an Agilent 2100 Bioanalyzer. The TCR beta CDR3 regions were amplified from RNA transcripts. A first-round RT-PCR of the TCR CDR3 used the HTBI primer set with the Qiagen OneStep RT-PCR kit. A second multiplex PCR round built the libraries, followed by size selection and purification. Libraries were sequenced paired-end with 100 bp reads on an Illumina HiSeq2000. In the source study's methods: SOAPnuke was used to process the raw data, throwing out any read that contained adapters or uncalled bases, had a mean Phred below 15, or lacked an exact constant-primer or identifier match. High-quality paired reads were merged with COPE v1.2.5, and unique nucleotide sequences were defined as clonotypes. MiTCR v1.1 was used to align clonotypes to the IMGT TRBV, TRBD and TRBJ reference segments. The analysis was restricted to V-J combinations with a frequency above 0.0001, which together covered 98% to 99.2% of the repertoires. The TCS score was defined as F50 (clonal expansion) divided by E x V (chaos), with BLOSUM62-based TCRdist calculated between CDR3 peptides within each V-J. Welch's t-statistics and random forest reduced around 520 V-J features to about 12, which were used in a naive Bayes classifier (R e1071). In-frame beta chains were kept once TCRdb had trimmed the public reads at Q25 with fastp and called clones with MiXCR. CDR3 protein duplicates are merged, each entry listing the most common genes and DNA. The V and J calls and clone size come from TCRdb's table, not from the authors' own analysis. This sample has fewer than 600,000 distinct CDR3 sequences in its table, and 11% to 15% of those were observed once. The ten largest make up approximately 15% of the sample.

Sequenced input: blood. The receptor was derived from a woman aged 40 to 49 with Graves' hyperthyroidism. The chain is encoded by TRBV27 joined to TRBJ2-5, and 10 junctional nucleotides match TRBD1. The CDR3 here reads CASSPGQGVETQYF. The DNA sequence is TGTGCCAGCAGTCCAGGACAGGGGGTAGAGACCCAGTACTTC.